A selection of T cell receptor beta chains follows, all from one sample in a study of post-analysis software for immune sequencing data. TCRdb re-called the PCR reads through MiXCR, storing one row per CDR3 protein. Of 700,000 to 800,000 distinct CDR3 sequences in the sample, 30% were seen once. The sequenced sample was blood. Receptor source: a girl between 5 and 17 years old with multiple sclerosis. Each CDR3 is given with its conserved first and last residue. D genes are given only for firm matches. Expanded clones get a size class; other rows say once, few or many, or leave the size out.

J: TRBJ2-1; V: TRBV5-5; D: TRBD1; size: .; CDR3: CASSFWTGQGGREQFF; DNA: TGTGCCAGCAGCTTTTGGACGGGACAGGGCGGCCGGGAGCAGTTCTTC
J: TRBJ1-1; V: TRBV6-2/TRBV6-3; D: .; size: .; CDR3: CASSYGVWTEAFF; DNA: TGTGCCAGCAGTTACGGGGTTTGGACTGAAGCTTTCTTT
J: TRBJ2-3; V: TRBV28; D: .; size: .; CDR3: CASSPTGGDSGRWGTDTQYF; DNA: TGTGCCAGCAGTCCCACAGGGGGCGATAGCGGGAGATGGGGCACAGATACGCAGTATTTT
J: TRBJ2-7; V: TRBV5-6; D: .; size: .; CDR3: CASSLLQGDAQYF; DNA: TGTGCCAGCAGCTTGTTACAGGGCGATGCCCAGTACTTC
J: TRBJ1-1; V: TRBV5-6; D: TRBD1; size: .; CDR3: CASSLTYRTGSNTEAFF; DNA: TGTGCCAGCAGCTTGACCTATCGGACAGGGTCTAACACTGAAGCTTTCTTT
J: TRBJ2-7; V: TRBV25-1; D: TRBD1; size: .; CDR3: CASAKQGADEQYF; DNA: TGTGCCAGCGCAAAACAGGGGGCAGACGAGCAGTACTTC
J: TRBJ2-3; V: TRBV9; D: TRBD2; size: few; CDR3: CASSVARLAGAGTDTQYF; DNA: TGTGCCAGCAGCGTAGCTCGACTAGCGGGAGCCGGCACAGATACGCAGTATTTT
J: TRBJ2-1; V: TRBV20-1; D: .; size: few; CDR3: CSPRGSSYNEQFF; DNA: TGCAGTCCCCGAGGCAGCTCCTACAATGAGCAGTTCTTC
J: TRBJ2-3; V: TRBV27; D: .; size: few; CDR3: CASSLYRAGDTQYF; DNA: TGTGCCAGCAGTTTGTACAGGGCAGGGGATACGCAGTATTTT
J: TRBJ2-3; V: TRBV5-1; D: TRBD2; size: .; CDR3: CASSLDATSGGSGDTQYF; DNA: TGCGCCAGCAGCTTGGACGCGACTAGCGGGGGGTCGGGAGATACGCAGTATTTT
J: TRBJ2-1; V: TRBV7-7; D: .; size: .; CDR3: CASSRGHYNEQFF; DNA: TGTGCTAGCTCCCGAGGCCATTACAATGAGCAGTTCTTC
J: TRBJ2-3; V: TRBV29-1; D: TRBD2; size: .; CDR3: CSVYVAGGPVDTQYF; DNA: TGCAGCGTTTACGTAGCGGGAGGGCCCGTTGATACGCAGTATTTT
J: TRBJ2-7; V: TRBV10-3; D: TRBD2; size: many; CDR3: CATRLAGEDEQYF; DNA: TGTGCCACCAGGCTAGCGGGAGAGGATGAGCAGTACTTC
J: TRBJ2-7; V: TRBV29-1; D: TRBD1; size: few; CDR3: CSVAGGARYEQYF; DNA: TGCAGCGTGGCAGGGGGCGCCCGCTACGAGCAGTACTTC
J: TRBJ2-7; V: TRBV5-6; D: .; size: .; CDR3: CASSLGDSGYYEQYF; DNA: TGTGCCAGCAGCTTGGGGGACTCTGGGTACTACGAGCAGTACTTC
J: TRBJ2-7; V: TRBV4-1; D: .; size: .; CDR3: CASSQGDILTYEQYF; DNA: TGCGCCAGCAGCCAAGGAGACATACTAACTTACGAGCAGTACTTC
J: TRBJ1-5; V: TRBV20-1; D: TRBD1; size: few; CDR3: CSARGQGIQPQHF; DNA: TGCAGTGCTAGGGGACAGGGGATTCAGCCCCAGCATTTT
J: TRBJ1-4; V: TRBV12-3/TRBV12-4; D: .; size: .; CDR3: CASSLQGSNEKLFF; DNA: TGTGCCAGCAGTTTACAGGGATCTAATGAAAAACTGTTTTTT
J: TRBJ1-2; V: TRBV2; D: .; size: .; CDR3: CASSDRLKGGYTF; DNA: TGTGCCAGCAGTGATCGGCTCAAGGGGGGCTACACCTTC
J: TRBJ1-2; V: TRBV6-1; D: TRBD1; size: .; CDR3: CASSEADRAFPYGYTF; DNA: TGTGCCAGCAGTGAAGCCGACAGGGCGTTTCCCTATGGCTACACCTTC
J: TRBJ2-1; V: TRBV20-1; D: TRBD2; size: .; CDR3: CSARLAGRELNEQFF; DNA: TGCAGTGCCCGACTAGCGGGGCGGGAACTAAATGAGCAGTTCTTC
J: TRBJ2-7; V: TRBV29-1; D: .; size: many; CDR3: CSVGEVYEQYF; DNA: TGCAGCGTTGGGGAAGTCTACGAGCAGTACTTC
J: TRBJ2-1; V: TRBV3-1; D: TRBD1; size: .; CDR3: CASSQDRGPWNEQFF; DNA: TGTGCCAGCAGCCAAGACAGGGGGCCATGGAATGAGCAGTTCTTC
J: TRBJ2-5; V: TRBV20-1; D: .; size: few; CDR3: CSARREGEQYF; DNA: TGCAGTGCTAGAAGAGAAGGGGAGCAGTACTTC